This T cell receptor (beta chain) was sequenced during a study of blood T cell repertoires in COVID-19. Study at large: COVID-19 samples collected from the United States, Italy and Spain covered acute and convalescent phases. T cells, B-cell-depleted T cells, or PBMCs provided the cDNA or gDNA that served as material.

Recovered participants had two consecutive negative NP/OP PCR tests, healthcare professional clearance, or symptom resolution. This CDR3 has 16 residues. Germline loops: CDR1 KGHSH, CDR2 LQKENI. Between the trimmed V and J ends, which lost 5 bases and 1 base, there was a span of 17 bases. In the original processing: The assay estimated nucleated cells by amplifying reference gene primers. Assay: immunoSEQ multiplex PCR; the TCRdb copy retains only in-frame clones and omits some. That table supplies the V and J calls and clone size; D and trimming were determined from the DNA. The sample contains around 400,000 clones, less than 90% of which appear only once.

V is TRBV18 and J is TRBJ1-2; D not resolved. This receptor was identified in a woman aged 45 to 65 who had recovered from COVID-19. The sequencing input was PBMCs or T cells enriched from blood (not recorded which). CDR3 sequence reads: CASSTSRQRFNYGYTF. In nucleotides, the CDR3 is TGTGCCAGCTCAACATCGAGGCAACGGTTTAACTATGGCTACACCTTC.